These 16 T cell receptor beta chains were sequenced from one sample in a study of CD8 T cells in ankylosing spondylitis. General observations from the study: In ankylosing spondylitis blood, a motif of seven to nine highly homologous TCR beta variants appeared characteristic.

TCRdb ran MiXCR on the 5' RACE reads and lists one entry per CDR3 protein. The sample records roughly 450,000 distinct CDR3 sequences, roughly a quarter being singletons. These receptors are not linked to any known antigen. Sequenced: blood, either unsorted or a sorted T cell fraction (not recorded which). These receptors were collected from a male donor with ankylosing spondylitis.

This clonotype was observed a few times. The chain links TRBV12-3 or TRBV12-4 to TRBJ2-4, with 8 bases identical to TRBD2. The V and J ends lost 4 bases and 1 base, in that order; junction bases with no gene match: 6. The CDR3 runs 16 residues. The CDR3 reads CASSYWAGGAKNIQYF. The CDR3 bases are TGTGCCAGCAGTTATTGGGCGGGAGGTGCCAAAAACATTCAGTACTTC.

This clonotype was recorded a few times. In nucleotides, the CDR3 is TGCGCCAGCAGCTTGACTAGCGGGACATTAAACAATGAGCAGTTCTTC. Encoded protein: CASSLTSGTLNNEQFF. The chain has TRBV5-1 and TRBJ2-1; 10 bases are a match to TRBD2. This CDR3 has 16 residues. Germline V gene lookup returns CDR1 SGHRS and CDR2 YFSETQ. J lost 5 bases, V lost 1 base, and 6 bases had no gene match.

The CDR3 region is CSVDFSGRRFDTGELFF. CDR3 coding DNA: TGCAGCGTTGATTTTAGCGGGAGACGGTTTGACACCGGGGAGCTGTTTTTT. This rearrangement joins TRBV29-1 to TRBJ2-2; 9 nucleotides agree with TRBD2. The CDR3 totals 17 residues. Germline trimming cut 3 bases from V and 3 bases from J; bases unmatched to any gene: 11. Germline loops: CDR1 SQVTM, CDR2 ANQGSEA.

The sample holds a few counts of this clonotype. Here the CDR3 DNA reads TGCAGTGCTAGAGATCCGGTGATATACGAGCAGTACTTC. Its translation: CSARDPVIYEQYF. J is TRBJ2-7 and V is TRBV20-1; D unresolved. Germline CDR1 DFQATT, CDR2 SNEGSKA (reference sequence). The CDR3 extends over 13 amino acids. V was cut by 0 bases and J by 4 bases, with 10 bases left in between.

The chain has TRBV6-5 and TRBJ1-1, with TRBD1 as a possible D gene (5 bases). The CDR3 has 14 residues. CDR1 is MNHEY and CDR2 is SVGAGI in the germline V gene. The V end lost 0 bases, the J end lost 2 bases, and 7 bases lay between the germline ends. This chain's CDR3 is CASSYSWDNTEAFF. CDR3 coding DNA: TGTGCCAGCAGTTACTCGTGGGACAACACTGAAGCTTTCTTT.

This clonotype was counted only a few times. CDR3 in DNA: TGTGCCACCAGTGATTTCATGCCGGGACTAGCGGGAGTAGGAGATACGCAGTATTTT. Amino acids: CATSDFMPGLAGVGDTQYF. The chain has TRBV24-1 and TRBJ2-3; 14 bases are shared with TRBD2. The germline V gene has CDR1 KGHDR and CDR2 SFDVKD. This CDR3 is built from 19 residues. With 1 base clipped from V and 5 bases from J, the junction kept 10 bases outside the gene matches.

In this sample, this clonotype turned up a few times. V is TRBV20-1 and J is TRBJ2-1; 11 bases map to TRBD2. The germline CDR1 and CDR2 sequences are DFQATT and SNEGSKA (reference sequence). J gave up 4 bases and V 6 bases, and 5 bases lay outside the gene matches. CDR3 length: 14 amino acids. As DNA, the CDR3 is TGCAGTGCGGCAAGGACTAGCGGGTACAATGAGCAGTTCTTC. It codes for CSAARTSGYNEQFF.

This chain joins TRBV6-1 and TRBJ1-1; 12 bases align to TRBD1. V lost 8 bases to trimming and J lost 3 bases; unmatched junction nucleotides: 4. Germline CDR1 reads MNHNS; CDR2 reads SASEGT. The CDR3 totals 14 residues. The CDR3 is CASGDRGPDTEAFF. As DNA, the CDR3 is TGTGCCAGCGGGGACAGGGGGCCGGACACTGAAGCTTTCTTT.

The rearrangement joins TRBV29-1 to TRBJ2-1; weak D call: TRBD2 (5 bases). CDR3 length equals 14 residues. The V gene's germline CDR1 is SQVTM and CDR2 ANQGSEA. Deletions cut 7 bases from V and 6 bases from J, with 19 bases between. In DNA form, the CDR3 reads TGCAGCGCCCAGTGGGAGTGGACGGTCAATGAGCAGTTCTTC. It codes for CSAQWEWTVNEQFF.

This clonotype showed up just a few times. V is TRBV12-3 or TRBV12-4 and J is TRBJ2-3, with 8 bases that match TRBD2. The V segment lost 6 bases and the J segment 7 bases; nucleotides outside the gene matches: 12. The CDR3 runs to 15 residues. The CDR3 DNA reads TGTGCCAGCAGCCAGACTAGCGCCTACGACTATACGCAGTATTTT. Protein product: CASSQTSAYDYTQYF.

The chain has TRBV24-1 and TRBJ2-1; D gene unclear. CDR1 and CDR2 (germline): KGHDR, SFDVKD. V dropped 7 bases and J dropped 5 bases, with 17 bases sitting between them. The CDR3 loop spans 15 amino acids. The CDR3 sequence is CATRDAGPGDNEQFF. The CDR3 bases are TGTGCCACCAGAGATGCCGGGCCTGGGGACAATGAGCAGTTCTTC.

This clonotype was observed a handful of times. The rearrangement joins TRBV3-1 to TRBJ1-4; D possibly corresponds to TRBD1 (5 bases). CDR1 is LGHDT, CDR2 YNNKEL, per germline (reference sequence). The CDR3 totals 14 residues. Trimming stripped 1 base from V and 4 bases from J, with 7 bases between. CDR3 loop: CASSQGQFNEKLFF. As DNA, the CDR3 is TGTGCCAGCAGCCAAGGACAGTTTAATGAAAAACTGTTTTTT.

V and J are TRBV24-1 and TRBJ2-2, with 8 bases that match TRBD1. The ends lost 0 bases at V and 6 bases at J; junction bases unmatched: 2. Germline CDR1 reads KGHDR; CDR2 reads SFDVKD. This CDR3 comprises 15 residues. CDR3 in DNA: TGTGCCACCAGTGATTTGGACAGGGGACCCGGGGAGCTGTTTTTT. Its translation is CATSDLDRGPGELFF.

In this sample, this clonotype turned up once. The chain joins TRBV5-4 to TRBJ1-2; the D is unclear. The V and J ends lost 3 bases and 1 base respectively, with 7 bases between them. The CDR3 runs to 13 residues. CDR1 SGHNT and CDR2 YYREEE come from the germline V gene (reference sequence). The CDR3 is CASSSQVNYGYTF. The DNA for the CDR3 is TGTGCCAGCAGCTCCCAGGTTAACTATGGCTACACCTTC.

This clonotype was observed a handful of times. CDR3 sequence reads: CSAPPFDRETQYF. CDR3 coding DNA: TGCAGTGCACCCCCCTTCGATCGAGAGACCCAGTACTTC. The chain carries TRBV20-1 and TRBJ2-5; D is unresolved. The CDR3 sequence is 13 residues long. Between the trimmed V and J ends, which lost 6 bases and 4 bases, there was a span of 15 bases. CDR1 is DFQATT and CDR2 is SNEGSKA in the germline V gene (reference sequence).

In its sample, this clonotype was seen a few times. The chain employs TRBV29-1 and TRBJ2-3, with a possible D match to TRBD2 (6 bases). There are 12 residues in the CDR3. V was shortened by 7 bases and J by 2 bases, with 10 bases between the two germline ends. Looked up from germline, CDR1 is SQVTM and CDR2 is ANQGSEA. The chain's CDR3 is CSARDFTDTQYF. Here the CDR3 DNA reads TGCAGCGCCCGGGACTTCACAGATACGCAGTATTTT.